This T cell receptor (beta chain) was obtained from a study of blood T cell repertoires in COVID-19. Overall study context: Sites in the United States, Italy and Spain provided acute and convalescent COVID-19 samples. From T cells, B-cell-depleted T cells, or PBMCs came the material, which was cDNA or gDNA.

The V gene lost 0 bases and the J gene lost 1 base, with 7 bases spanning the gap. Germline assignment: CDR1 MNHNS and CDR2 SASEGT. The CDR3 runs 14 residues. How the authors handled the data: Estimates of nucleated cell counts were drawn from the amplification of reference gene primers. Data came from immunoSEQ multiplex PCR; TCRdb stores just in-frame clones and leaves some out. That table is the source of V, J and clone size, and D and trimming were worked out from the DNA. Here the sample spans some 160,000 clones, approximately 90% being singletons. V usage is TRBV6-1 and J usage is TRBJ2-7; possibly TRBD2 for D (5 bases). Sequenced sample: peripheral blood. This clonotype was sampled from a man aged 50-60 years who had recovered from COVID-19. The CDR3 coding sequence is TGTGCCAGCAGTGAAGCGCCGGGATCCTACGAGCAGTACTTC. Translating it yields CASSEAPGSYEQYF.